A selection of T cell receptor beta chains follows, all from one sample in a study of blood T cell repertoires in COVID-19. This table comes from immunoSEQ multiplex PCR, and its TCRdb copy is limited to in-frame clones, with some not included. The data contain 200,000 to 250,000 clones, approximately 86% of them singletons. Input material: peripheral blood. All receptors derive from a woman aged 30 to 39 with COVID-19, enrolled during active disease. CDR3s include the opening cysteine and the closing phenylalanine or tryptophan. The order of the fields is J gene, D gene, clone size, V gene, CDR3 DNA, CDR3 protein. The D gene is left open where the match is weak. Some rows mark clone size as missing; the rest say once, few, many or name a class of expanded clone.

>TRBJ1-1|-|once|TRBV29-1
TGCAGCGTTCGGCAGGGTAGAACTGAAGCTTTCTTT
CSVRQGRTEAFF
>TRBJ2-1|TRBD2|-|TRBV25-1
TGTGCCAGCAGTGTGGGGACTAGCGACAGCTCCTACAATGAGCAGTTCTTC
CASSVGTSDSSYNEQFF
>TRBJ2-3|TRBD1|-|TRBV15
TGTGCCACCAGCAGCAGGGGGCACACAGATACGCAGTATTTT
CATSSRGHTDTQYF
>TRBJ2-7|TRBD2|few|TRBV10-3
TGTGCCGGCGGGACTAGCGCCTACGAGCAGTACTTC
CAGGTSAYEQYF
>TRBJ2-2|TRBD2|-|TRBV5-1
TGCGCCAGCAGCTTGGTTCTAGCGGAGAACACCGGGGAGCTGTTTTTT
CASSLVLAENTGELFF
>TRBJ2-7|TRBD1|few|TRBV7-9
TGTGCCAGCAGCTCCCGGACAGGGAAAGGAGAGCAGTACTTC
CASSSRTGKGEQYF
>TRBJ1-1|-|-|TRBV29-1
TGCAGCGTGATCGACAGCCTCGGGACTGAAGCTTTCTTT
CSVIDSLGTEAFF
>TRBJ2-7|TRBD2|once|TRBV7-9
TGTGCCAGCAGCTCGGGGAGGGGACGGACCGTCTACGAGCAGTACTTC
CASSSGRGRTVYEQYF
>TRBJ2-7|TRBD2|-|TRBV3-1/TRBV3-2
TGTGCCAGCAGCCAGCAGCGGGGCCGGACTGACGAGCAGTACTTC
CASSQQRGRTDEQYF
>TRBJ2-7|TRBD2|-|TRBV27
TGTGCCAGCAGTTCGACTAGCGGAAGCTCCTACGAGCAGTACTTC
CASSSTSGSSYEQYF
>TRBJ2-1|TRBD2|-|TRBV6-1
TGTGCCAGCAGTGAAGTCCGTGCGCGTAGCGGGGCCTCCTACAATGAGCAGTTCTTC
CASSEVRARSGASYNEQFF
>TRBJ2-7|-|-|TRBV6-1
TGTGCCAGCAGTGAAATGAGGACAGCCGGATGGGAGCAGTACTTC
CASSEMRTAGWEQYF
>TRBJ2-2|TRBD1|-|TRBV15
TGTGCCACCAGCAGGTGGGGACAGGGTAATATCGGGGAGCTGTTTTTT
CATSRWGQGNIGELFF
>TRBJ1-1|-|-|TRBV19
TGTGCCAGTAGTCCTCGTGTGAACACTGAAGCTTTCTTT
CASSPRVNTEAFF
>TRBJ1-2|-|-|TRBV28
TGTGCCAGCAGTTTGGGACTTACGGGAGGCTACACCTTC
CASSLGLTGGYTF
>TRBJ1-5|TRBD1|once|TRBV7-6
TGTGCCAGCAGCCGAGATATGACAGGGGTCGGGTATAGCAATCAGCCCCAGCATTTT
CASSRDMTGVGYSNQPQHF
>TRBJ2-3|TRBD1|few|TRBV7-3
TGTGCCAGCAGCCCTGCCACAGGGGCTGCCGATACGCAGTATTTT
CASSPATGAADTQYF
>TRBJ2-3|-|-|TRBV18
TGTGCCAGCTCACCGATCTCTGGCGGGGGCACAGATACGCAGTATTTT
CASSPISGGGTDTQYF
>TRBJ2-5|TRBD2|once|TRBV24-1
TGTGCCACCAGTGATTTCACTAGCGGGGGGTGGGAGACCCAGTACTTC
CATSDFTSGGWETQYF
>TRBJ2-5|-|-|TRBV21-1
TGTGCCAGCAGCAAAATGGCTAGCGGGGATCAAGAGACCCAGTACTTC
CASSKMASGDQETQYF
>TRBJ2-1|TRBD1|-|TRBV6-6
TGTGCCAGCAGTCTGGACAGGGGCGATATGGATGAGCAGTTCTTC
CASSLDRGDMDEQFF
>TRBJ1-2|-|-|TRBV9
TGTGCCAGCAGCGTCACCTCCGGGGGGGGAATCTATGGCTACACCTTC
CASSVTSGGGIYGYTF